Listed below are T cell receptor beta chains from one sample, sequenced in a study of monozygotic twins with inflammatory bowel disease. For each CDR3 protein, TCRdb gives one entry from its re-call of the 5' RACE reads, without DNA. Found here are 300,000 to 400,000 distinct CDR3 sequences; the top ten clones hold 2% to 2.5%. Sequencing input: blood. These TCRs come from a human donor with ulcerative colitis or Crohn's disease, or a healthy co-twin of an affected twin (not recorded which). The CDR3 runs from the conserved cysteine through the conserved F or W.

16 TRBJ2-3 TRBV11-3 CASSLGQGVNTDTQYF
13 TRBJ1-2 TRBV5-6 CASSFTAPYGYTF
13 TRBJ2-2 TRBV29-1 CSVRAENTGELFF
13 TRBJ2-7 TRBV30 CAWSVVFGGEQYF
14 TRBJ2-3 TRBV2 CASKRAGGADTQYF
17 TRBJ2-7 TRBV5-1 CASSPGTSGFLGDEQYF
15 TRBJ2-1 TRBV11-2 CASSLTSGFNNEQFF
15 TRBJ2-2 TRBV7-9 CASSLLAGSHGELFF
13 TRBJ2-1 TRBV28 CASSLVPGREQFF
13 TRBJ1-2 TRBV5-5 CASSRRDRGGYTF
12 TRBJ2-7 TRBV30 CAWSVGGHEQYF
14 TRBJ2-7 TRBV20-1 CSARGDSGSYEQYF
17 TRBJ2-2 TRBV2 CASSEARGPSSPGELFF
16 TRBJ2-2 TRBV7-2 CASSIEGGGARRELFF
16 TRBJ2-7 TRBV4-1 CASSQEVVYQFYEQYF
11 TRBJ1-2 TRBV30 CSLGANYGYTF
14 TRBJ1-5 TRBV10-3 CAIRDTGADQPQHF
12 TRBJ2-7 TRBV7-9 CASSSVGHEQYF
14 TRBJ2-4 TRBV28 CASSSLYRVSIQYF
15 TRBJ2-1 TRBV4-2 CASRLAGGSYNEQFF
15 TRBJ2-7 TRBV7-8 CASSPYLTSPYEQYF
15 TRBJ1-2 TRBV19 CASSIRDSFNYGYTF
14 TRBJ1-4 TRBV12-3/TRBV12-4 CASSDRGLEEKLFF